Listed below are T cell receptor beta chains from one sample, sequenced in a study of vaccination and CD4 T cells after COVID-19. For these receptors, no antigen is known. MiXCR, run by TCRdb on the PCR reads, gives a single entry per CDR3 protein. The sample gives 8,000 to 11,000 distinct CDR3 sequences, 60% to 75% of which show up once; under 35% is in the top ten. What was sequenced was CD4+ T cells from blood, cultured in vitro. These receptors all come from a human donor who had recovered from COVID-19. Both conserved end residues are part of each CDR3. The D gene is left open where the match is weak. Not all rows give a size; the values are once, few, many and, for expanded clones, a class.

D gene	V gene	J gene	clone size	CDR3 protein	CDR3 DNA
-	TRBV6-5	TRBJ1-1	-	CASSYGGQGAEAFF	TGTGCCAGCAGTTACGGGGGTCAGGGCGCTGAAGCTTTCTTT
-	TRBV30	TRBJ1-2	-	CAWSVSKDSPIF	TGTGCCTGGAGTGTATCAAAGGACAGTCCTATTTTC
-	TRBV6-4	TRBJ2-5	-	CASSDCHRETQYF	TGTGCCAGCAGTGACTGCCACCGGGAGACCCAGTACTTC
TRBD1	TRBV6-1	TRBJ1-5	-	CASAWDRTNQPQHF	TGTGCCAGCGCTTGGGACAGAACCAATCAGCCCCAGCATTTT
-	TRBV20-1	TRBJ2-5	-	CSATQPGLRWETQYF	TGCAGTGCTACCCAACCGGGACTGAGGTGGGAGACCCAGTACTTC
-	TRBV19	TRBJ2-3	-	CASSLGDRDTDTQYF	TGTGCCAGTAGCCTCGGGGATCGGGACACAGATACGCAGTATTTT
-	TRBV27	TRBJ1-1	-	CASSSLQGTLNTEAFF	TGTGCCAGCAGTTCACTACAGGGAACCCTGAACACTGAAGCTTTCTTT
TRBD2	TRBV7-3	TRBJ2-1	-	CASSLGTSGNEQFF	TGTGCCAGCAGCTTAGGGACTAGCGGGAATGAGCAGTTCTTC
TRBD1	TRBV20-1	TRBJ1-5	few	CSASGQGDNQPQHF	TGCAGTGCTAGTGGACAGGGGGACAATCAGCCCCAGCATTTT
-	TRBV6-1	TRBJ1-1	-	CASIRHPNTEAFF	TGTGCCAGCATTCGACACCCGAACACTGAAGCTTTCTTT
-	TRBV20-1	TRBJ2-5	-	CSARGGSQETQYF	TGCAGTGCTAGAGGCGGTAGCCAAGAGACCCAGTACTTC
TRBD1	TRBV6-2/TRBV6-3	TRBJ1-1	-	CATSKQRQGFSGAFF	TGTGCCACCAGCAAGCAGAGACAGGGGTTTTCGGGAGCTTTCTTT
-	TRBV6-1	TRBJ2-7	-	CASLDAAYEQYF	TGTGCCAGCTTAGACGCCGCCTACGAGCAGTACTTC
TRBD1	TRBV6-2/TRBV6-3	TRBJ1-5	few	CASGDRGGNQPQHF	TGTGCCAGCGGGGACAGGGGAGGGAATCAGCCCCAGCATTTT
-	TRBV23-1	TRBJ2-5	-	CASSQRRPGGFAETQYF	TGCGCCAGCAGTCAACGGCGTCCAGGGGGGTTCGCAGAGACCCAGTACTTC
-	TRBV19	TRBJ1-1	-	CASSIGWTPGVAFF	TGTGCCAGTAGTATCGGGTGGACGCCTGGGGTAGCTTTCTTT
-	TRBV3-1	TRBJ2-1	-	CASRGFGYNEQFF	TGTGCCAGCAGGGGGTTCGGCTACAATGAGCAGTTCTTC
-	TRBV7-3	TRBJ1-1	-	CASSLMVDTEAFF	TGTGCCAGCAGCTTAATGGTCGACACTGAAGCTTTCTTT
-	TRBV20-1	TRBJ2-1	-	CSAIVGNLYNEQFF	TGCAGTGCTATCGTGGGGAACCTATACAATGAGCAGTTCTTC
-	TRBV28	TRBJ1-4	-	CASSPWGEPRDEKLFF	TGTGCCAGCAGTCCCTGGGGAGAACCTAGGGATGAAAAACTGTTTTTT
-	TRBV15	TRBJ1-2	few	CATSRDVIYGYTF	TGTGCCACCAGCAGAGATGTGATATATGGCTACACCTTC
TRBD1	TRBV6-5	TRBJ1-1	-	CASSLQGAGTEAFF	TGTGCCAGCAGTTTACAGGGGGCAGGCACTGAAGCTTTCTTT
TRBD1	TRBV7-6	TRBJ2-3	-	CASSLAQGTDTQYF	TGTGCCAGCAGCTTAGCACAGGGGACAGATACGCAGTATTTT
-	TRBV7-9	TRBJ2-3	few	CASRGGLLGGTQYF	TGTGCCAGCAGAGGGGGACTCCTAGGAGGGACGCAGTATTTT
TRBD1	TRBV24-1	TRBJ1-5	few	CATSDPGQGRNQPQHF	TGTGCCACCAGTGATCCCGGACAGGGTCGGAATCAGCCCCAGCATTTT
-	TRBV7-6	TRBJ2-3	once	CASSLDLSQGGDTQYF	TGTGCCAGCAGCTTAGATCTCTCACAGGGTGGAGATACGCAGTATTTT
-	TRBV24-1	TRBJ2-3	-	CATSESGGITDTQYF	TGTGCCACCAGTGAATCTGGGGGTATCACAGATACGCAGTATTTT